The 22 T cell receptor beta chains below were found in one sample sequenced in a study of esophageal squamous cell carcinoma under preoperative chemotherapy. TCRdb reprocessed the PCR reads via MiXCR and lists one record per CDR3 protein. This table has roughly 30,000 distinct CDR3 sequences, approximately 50% appearing once. Described time point: before preoperative PTX-NDP chemotherapy. The specimen was taken from a patient given preoperative chemotherapy. The receptors come from a human donor with esophageal squamous cell carcinoma. The donor label of this sample is uncertain.

This clonotype was detected only once. V usage is TRBV7-3 and J usage is TRBJ2-3, with D possibly TRBD2 on 5 matching bases. TRBJ2-5 explains the end of the DNA better; the J call may be wrong. CDR3 size: 13 residues. The germline V gene has CDR1 SGHTA and CDR2 FQGTGA. The CDR3 sequence: CASSKRDGDTQYF. The CDR3 DNA reads TGTGCCAGCAGCAAACGTGACGGGGATACCCAGTACTTC.

This clonotype was found many times. V is TRBV24-1 and J is TRBJ2-7, with 11 nucleotides matching TRBD2. Losses at the gene ends were 5 bases for V and 4 bases for J; bases not matched to a gene: 6. The CDR3 totals 15 residues. Looked up from germline, CDR1 is KGHDR and CDR2 is SFDVKD. The CDR3 nucleotides are TGTGCCACCAGTGTTGGGACTAGCGGAAGGTACGAGCAGTACTTC. It yields the protein CATSVGTSGRYEQYF.

This clonotype was seen more than once but under ten times. This chain uses TRBV7-8 with TRBJ2-5; 10 positions match TRBD1. The CDR3 has 15 residues. The germline V gene has CDR1 SGHVS and CDR2 FQNEAQ. The ends lost 5 bases at V and 4 bases at J; junction bases unmatched: 7. CDR3 sequence (DNA): TGTGCCAGCAGCACTAGGGACAGGGGCATAGAGACCCAGTACTTC. Translation: CASSTRDRGIETQYF. Using reference TRBV7-8 and TRBJ2-5 for the parts outside the CDR3, the full variable domain is GAGVSQSPRYKVAKRGQDVALRCDPISGHVSLFWYQQALGQGPEFLTYFQNEAQLDKSGLPSDRFFAERPEGSVSTLKIQRTQQEDSAVYLCASSTRDRGIETQYFGPGTRLLVL.

The rearrangement links TRBV11-1 to TRBJ2-5; 7 positions agree with TRBD2. The DNA matches TRBJ2-1 better at its end, which makes the J call doubtful. This CDR3 region has 13 residues. Germline-derived CDR1 and CDR2 are SGHAT and FQDESV (reference sequence). The CDR3 sequence is CASILGRDYEQFF. CDR3 DNA: TGTGCCAGCATTCTCGGCAGGGACTACGAGCAGTTCTTC.

This clonotype showed up many times. The genes are TRBV11-3 and TRBJ2-5, with TRBD2 matching over 11 bases. V shed 6 bases, J shed 2 bases, and the junction held 5 bases outside the gene matches. The CDR3 sequence is 15 residues long. Germline lookup yields CDR1 SGHNT and CDR2 YENEEA. CDR3 sequence reads: CASSFLAGGQETQYF. CDR3 coding DNA: TGTGCCAGCAGTTTCCTAGCGGGAGGACAAGAGACCCAGTACTTC.

This clonotype was recorded a few times. Here the CDR3 DNA reads TGTGCCAGCAGGGTGGGAGGACAGGTTGGACATGAGCAGTTCTTC. This sequence encodes CASRVGGQVGHEQFF. This chain connects TRBV28 to TRBJ2-1; possible D gene TRBD1, 7 bases. Germline CDR1 reads MDHEN; CDR2 reads SYDVKM. Deletions cut 6 bases from V and 8 bases from J, with 20 bases between. CDR3 length: 15 residues.

For this clonotype: The junction and the germline gene differ at one end; a read error may be behind it. This chain uses TRBV7-2 with TRBJ2-5; D ambiguous. Germline V CDR1 and CDR2: SGHTA, FQGNSA. CDR3 size: 13 residues. CDR3 nucleotide sequence: TGTGCCAGCAGCATCAACAGAAATTCACCCCTCCACTTC. Its protein is CASSINRNSPLHF.

The chain links TRBV7-2 to TRBJ2-1; 10 bases fit TRBD2. V shed 5 bases, J shed 10 bases, and the junction held 8 bases outside the gene matches. Germline CDR1 is SGHTA and CDR2 is FQGNSA. The CDR3 is 14 amino acids. The CDR3 coding sequence is TGTGCCAGCAGCCCCCAGCGGGAGGGCCCGGAGCAGTTCTTC. Encoded protein: CASSPQREGPEQFF.

V and J are TRBV6-5 and TRBJ2-5, with 7 bases matching TRBD1. The CDR3 spans 15 residues. The germline gives CDR1 MNHEY, CDR2 SVGAGI. J lost 1 base, V lost 4 bases, and 6 bases had no gene match. CDR3 residues: CASSSNGQVQETQYF. CDR3 DNA: TGTGCCAGCAGTTCAAATGGACAGGTCCAAGAGACCCAGTACTTC.

This clonotype was seen only once. An end of the junction does not agree with germline; a read error may underlie this. The rearrangement links TRBV7-6 to TRBJ2-3, with D possibly being TRBD1 or TRBD2 (5 bases each). There are 14 residues in the CDR3. CDR1 SGHVS and CDR2 FNYEAQ come from the germline V gene. The CDR3 DNA sequence: TGTGCCAGCAGCCGGGGCGGAGTAGGGGATACCCAGTATTTT. Translated, it gives CASSRGGVGDTQYF.

The table lists this clonotype with a few counts. This chain connects TRBV7-6 to TRBJ2-3; the match to TRBD2 covers 8 bases. V was pared by 8 bases and J by 9 bases, with 19 bases of the junction left unmatched. Germline lookup yields CDR1 SGHVS and CDR2 FNYEAQ. The CDR3 sequence is 16 residues long. CDR3 in DNA: TGTGCCAGCCGCGTCACGGGGGGGGGGGCCAAAAACACGCAGTATTTT. Residues: CASRVTGGGAKNTQYF.

This chain joins TRBV19 and TRBJ2-2, with TRBD2 matching over 12 bases. From germline, CDR1 is LNHDA and CDR2 SQIVND (reference sequence). V dropped 5 bases and J dropped 6; count of bases not matched to a gene: 7. The CDR3 extends over 16 amino acids. The CDR3 region has the DNA TGTGCCAGTAGTCCGTTAAGACTAGCGGGAGCCGGGGAGCTGTTTTTT. Translation: CASSPLRLAGAGELFF.

This clonotype was detected many times. The J gene is TRBJ2-1, the V gene TRBV6-1, with D possibly TRBD1 on 6 matching bases. The tail of the sequence fits TRBJ2-7 better, so the J call may be wrong. The CDR3 runs to 14 residues. CDR1 is MNHNS, CDR2 SASEGT, per germline. Written as DNA, the CDR3 is TGTGCCAGCAGCCCCAGGGGCGGAGTCTACGAGCAGTACTTC. Its protein product is CASSPRGGVYEQYF.

This clonotype has more than one count but fewer than ten. This chain connects TRBV6-1 to TRBJ2-5; TRBD1 agrees at 7 bases. The CDR3 sequence is 13 residues long. The V gene end was trimmed by 5 bases and the J gene end by 5 bases; junction bases not matched to a gene: 5. Germline V gene sequence: CDR1 MNHNS, CDR2 SASEGT. CDR3 region: CASSLRGIETQYF. CDR3 coding DNA: TGTGCCAGCAGTCTCAGGGGGATTGAGACCCAGTACTTC.

The V gene is TRBV7-3, the J gene TRBJ2-7; D is possibly TRBD2 (6 bases). CDR3 length: 12 residues. Trimming pared 8 bases from V and 7 bases from J, leaving 15 bases between. CDR1 and CDR2 from the germline V gene are SGHTA and FQGTGA. For the CDR3, the DNA is TGTGCCAGCGCCGAGGGAGGCGGGGAGCAGTACTTC. It encodes CASAEGGGEQYF.

The V gene is TRBV19, the J gene TRBJ2-1; TRBD2 matches 7 bases. Unmatched junction bases numbered 8, after V lost 5 bases and J lost 7 bases. In germline, CDR1 is LNHDA, CDR2 SQIVND (reference sequence). This CDR3 contains 14 residues. The CDR3 spells CASSFLGGRNEQFF. The CDR3 coding sequence is TGTGCCAGTAGTTTTTTGGGAGGGCGGAATGAGCAGTTCTTC.

This clonotype occurred many times. This sequence may be a read error, since a much larger clone differs from it by one base. The V and J genes are TRBV7-2 and TRBJ2-1; 7 nucleotides align to TRBD1. Germline lookup yields CDR1 SGHTA and CDR2 FQGNSA. CDR3 length equals 14 residues. V trimming: 5 bases; J trimming: 13 bases; junction bases outside the gene matches: 14. CDR3 region: CASSKTGVIETQFF. CDR3 DNA sequence: TGTGCCAGCAGCAAAACAGGGGTCATAGAGACCCAGTTCTTC.

Turning to this clonotype: Mismatch with germline at one junction end may stem from a read error. The V and J genes are TRBV7-6 and TRBJ2-3; D possibly corresponds to TRBD2 (6 bases). The CDR3 loop spans 15 amino acids. Germline V gene sequence: CDR1 SGHVS, CDR2 FNYEAQ. CDR3 nucleotides: TGTGGCAGGAGCCGGTACGGGACTGACCAAGATACGCAGTACTTT. Amino acid sequence: CGRSRYGTDQDTQYF.

V usage is TRBV7-6 and J usage is TRBJ2-2, with D unresolved. The J call is uncertain, as TRBJ2-3 better fits the DNA end. The CDR3 is made up of 13 amino acids. In germline, CDR1 is SGHVS, CDR2 FNYEAQ. CDR3 residues: CASSAVNTGTQYF. The CDR3 region has the DNA TGTGCCAGCAGCGCTGTGAACACCGGGACGCAGTATTTT.

This clonotype was seen many times. V usage is TRBV7-9 and J usage is TRBJ1-6; possible D gene TRBD1, 6 bases. Trimming shortened V by 11 bases and J by 2 bases, and 13 bases separated the two germline ends. Per the germline V gene, CDR1 is SEHNR and CDR2 is FQNEAQ (reference sequence). CDR3 size: 14 residues. In DNA, the CDR3 is TGTGCCCTCTCGGGGGCCGCCTATAATTCACCCCTCCACTTT. Protein sequence: CALSGAAYNSPLHF.

On this clonotype itself: This may be a read error: a much more frequent sequence differs by one nucleotide. This chain uses TRBV7-2 with TRBJ2-5; TRBD1 agrees at 9 bases. The CDR3 extends over 17 amino acids. CDR1 SGHTA and CDR2 FQGNSA come from the germline V gene. Trimming removed 2 bases from V and 11 bases from J; junction bases left unmatched: 18. The CDR3 loop reads CASSLLDGQGFPTEQYF. CDR3 nucleotide sequence: TGTGCCAGCAGCTTATTGGACGGACAGGGGTTCCCGACTGAGCAGTACTTC.

The chain recombines TRBV6-1 with TRBJ2-1; D is undetermined. The length of the CDR3 is 14 residues. The ends were cut back, 4 bases at V and 13 bases at J, with 20 bases in the middle. Germline V CDR1 and CDR2: MNHNS, SASEGT. The CDR3: CASSVGSGQETQFF. The CDR3 region has the DNA TGTGCCAGCAGTGTAGGGTCAGGCCAAGAGACCCAGTTCTTC.